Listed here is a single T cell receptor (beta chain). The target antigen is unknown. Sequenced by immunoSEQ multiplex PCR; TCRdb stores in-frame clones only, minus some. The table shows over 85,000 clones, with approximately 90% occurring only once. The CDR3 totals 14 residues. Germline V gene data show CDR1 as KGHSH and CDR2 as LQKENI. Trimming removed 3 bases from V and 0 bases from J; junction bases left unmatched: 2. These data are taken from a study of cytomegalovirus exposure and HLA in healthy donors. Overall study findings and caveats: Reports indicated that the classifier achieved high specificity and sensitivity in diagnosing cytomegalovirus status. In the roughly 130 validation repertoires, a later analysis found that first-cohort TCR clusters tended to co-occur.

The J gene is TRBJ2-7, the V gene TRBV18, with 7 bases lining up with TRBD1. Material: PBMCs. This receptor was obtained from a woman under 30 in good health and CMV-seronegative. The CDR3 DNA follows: TGTGCCAGCTCACCGGGACAGAACTCCTACGAGCAGTACTTC. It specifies CASSPGQNSYEQYF. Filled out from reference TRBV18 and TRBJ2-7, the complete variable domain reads NAGVMQNPRHLVRRRGQEARLRCSPMKGHSHVYWYRQLPEEGLKFMVYLQKENIIDESGMPKERFSAEFPKEGPSILRIQQVVRGDSAAYFCASSPGQNSYEQYFGPGTRLTVT.